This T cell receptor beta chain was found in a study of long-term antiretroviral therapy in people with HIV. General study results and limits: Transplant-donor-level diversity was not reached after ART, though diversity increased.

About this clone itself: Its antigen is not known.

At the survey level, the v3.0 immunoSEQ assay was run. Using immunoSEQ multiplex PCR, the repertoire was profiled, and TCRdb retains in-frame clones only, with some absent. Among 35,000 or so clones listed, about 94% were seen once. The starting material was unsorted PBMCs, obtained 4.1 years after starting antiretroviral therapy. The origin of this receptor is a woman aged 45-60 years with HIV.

The CDR3 sequence: CASSLGDRTNTGELFF. As DNA, the CDR3 is TGTGCCAGCAGCCTGGGGGACAGAACGAACACCGGGGAGCTGTTTTTT. The chain carries TRBV5-6 and TRBJ2-2, with 7 bases identical to TRBD1. Per the germline V gene, CDR1 is SGHDT and CDR2 is YYEEEE. After removal of 4 bases from V and 0 bases from J, the junction contained 6 bases not matched to a gene. The CDR3 totals 16 residues.